These 14 T cell receptor beta chains originate from one sample sequenced in a study of blood T cell repertoires in COVID-19. Clones were read by immunoSEQ multiplex PCR, and TCRdb kept only the in-frame ones, dropping some. This sample has about 310,000 clones, with nearly 90% found just once. Sequenced input: PBMCs or T cells enriched from blood (not recorded which). The receptors come from a woman younger than 35 with acute COVID-19.

The chain combines TRBV19 with TRBJ2-5, with D possibly matching TRBD2 (6 bases). From germline, CDR1 is LNHDA and CDR2 SQIVND (reference sequence). The germline V and J ends were trimmed by 2 bases and 4 bases, with 8 bases remaining between them. The CDR3 is made up of 13 amino acids. CDR3 in amino acids: CASSIQGGETQYF. The CDR3 bases are TGTGCCAGTAGTATACAGGGAGGAGAGACCCAGTACTTC.

The J gene is TRBJ1-1, the V gene TRBV28; D gene unclear. The CDR3 is 11 residues long. Germline CDR1 and CDR2: MDHEN and SYDVKM. The ends were cut back, 5 bases at V and 7 bases at J, with 8 bases in the middle. CDR3 residues: CASSNTYEAFF. CDR3 coding DNA: TGTGCCAGCAGTAACACGTATGAAGCTTTCTTT.

The V gene is TRBV24-1, the J gene TRBJ2-3, with 8 bases lining up with TRBD2. V was pared by 9 bases and J by 6 bases, with 7 bases of the junction left unmatched. The CDR3 runs to 13 residues. Germline V gives CDR1 KGHDR, CDR2 SFDVKD. Here the CDR3 reads CATHSGNTDTQYF. The CDR3 nucleotides are TGTGCCACCCATAGCGGGAACACGGATACGCAGTATTTT.

The chain is built from TRBV21-1 and TRBJ1-5; TRBD1 is the table's D call, not checked against the DNA. TRBV21-1 has pseudogene status. The CDR3 spans 17 residues. The CDR3 is CASSKGRTGGFVGPQHF. CDR3 coding DNA: TGTGCCAGCAGCAAAGGGAGGACAGGGGGCTTCGTGGGGCCCCAGCATTTT.

The rearrangement joins TRBV27 to TRBJ2-3; 7 bases match TRBD1. The ends lost 6 bases at V and 6 bases at J; junction bases unmatched: 3. This CDR3 has 12 amino acids. Per germline, CDR1 MNHEY and CDR2 SMNVEV (reference sequence). The CDR3 DNA sequence: TGTGCCAGCAGGACAGGGTCCGATACGCAGTATTTT. It translates to CASRTGSDTQYF.

The rearrangement joins TRBV7-3 to TRBJ2-3, with 15 bases matching TRBD2. There are 17 residues in the CDR3. Germline V gene data show CDR1 as SGHTA and CDR2 as FQGTGA. V lost 5 bases, J lost 5 bases, and 8 bases stayed unmatched. CDR3 sequence reads: CASSPRLGLAGGDTQYF. The CDR3 DNA reads as TGTGCCAGCAGCCCCAGACTGGGACTAGCGGGAGGAGATACGCAGTATTTT.

DNA for the CDR3: TGTGCCAGCAGCGACAGGGGGCTAGGGAACACTGAAGCTTTCTTT. Protein sequence: CASSDRGLGNTEAFF. V is TRBV3-1 (or the pseudogene TRBV3-2) and J is TRBJ1-1; TRBD1 aligns across 10 bases. This CDR3 is 15 amino acids long. Germline CDR1 LGHDT, CDR2 YNNKEL (reference sequence). Trimming took 5 bases from V and 1 from J; bases not matched to a gene: 4.

The chain uses TRBV19 and TRBJ2-4; no clear D. The germline V gene encodes CDR1 LNHDA and CDR2 SQIVND (reference sequence). V was shortened by 3 bases and J by 0 bases, with 12 bases between the two germline ends. The CDR3 consists of 16 residues. The CDR3 sequence: CASSIRDIEAKNIQYF. CDR3 DNA sequence: TGTGCCAGTAGTATCAGAGACATCGAAGCCAAAAACATTCAGTACTTC.

The V gene is TRBV27, the J gene TRBJ1-1; D remains unclear. From germline, CDR1 is MNHEY and CDR2 SMNVEV (reference sequence). Trimming removed 3 bases from V and 5 bases from J, with 10 bases in between. The CDR3 runs 13 residues. This CDR3 is CASSFTRETEAFF. In DNA, the CDR3 is TGTGCCAGCAGTTTTACCCGAGAGACTGAAGCTTTCTTT.

The chain recombines TRBV27 with TRBJ2-7; D is possibly TRBD2 (5 bases). The germline gives CDR1 MNHEY, CDR2 SMNVEV (reference sequence). Trimming removed 0 bases from V and 4 bases from J, with 10 bases in between. This CDR3 spans 14 amino acids. The CDR3: CASSLSSSPYEQYF. The DNA of the CDR3 is TGTGCCAGCAGTTTATCGTCTAGCCCATACGAGCAGTACTTC.

This rearrangement joins TRBV5-1 to TRBJ2-5; tentative D call: TRBD2 (5 bases). Looked up from germline, CDR1 is SGHRS and CDR2 is YFSETQ. Trimming cost V 7 bases and J 1 base, with 8 bases left between them. CDR3 length: 12 residues. In DNA form, the CDR3 reads TGCGCCAGCGGACTCTCCCAAGAGACCCAGTACTTC. The encoded protein is CASGLSQETQYF.

The chain is built from TRBV30 and TRBJ2-5; D unresolved. This CDR3 region has 10 residues. Germline V gene lookup returns CDR1 GTSNPN and CDR2 SVGIG (reference sequence). Trimming took off 5 bases at V and 5 bases at J, with 6 bases between the two ends. CDR3 DNA sequence: TGTGCCTGGGCGCAGGAGACCCAGTACTTC. As protein: CAWAQETQYF.

The V call is TRBV5-1, the J call TRBJ2-1; TRBD1 matches at 9 bases. Trimming took 10 bases from V and 4 from J; bases not matched to a gene: 12. The CDR3 length is 15 residues. Germline loops: CDR1 SGHRS, CDR2 YFSETQ. The CDR3 here is CASFGRDRDYNEQFF. Here the CDR3 DNA reads TGCGCCTCTTTCGGAAGGGACAGGGATTACAATGAGCAGTTCTTC.

This sequence joins TRBV19 and TRBJ1-4; 7 positions match TRBD1. The CDR3 is 14 residues long. Trimming took 7 bases from V and 6 from J; bases not matched to a gene: 8. Germline V CDR1 and CDR2: LNHDA, SQIVND (reference sequence). The CDR3 region has the DNA TGTGCCAGTAATCGGGGGACAGTAGATGAAAAACTGTTTTTT. Its protein product is CASNRGTVDEKLFF.